This is a list of T cell receptor beta chains from one sample in a study of blood T cell repertoires in COVID-19. This table comes from immunoSEQ multiplex PCR, and its TCRdb copy is limited to in-frame clones, with some not included. The table lists around 62,000 clones, roughly 90% of them singletons. Sequenced sample: peripheral blood. The source of these receptors is a woman aged 55-70 years with acute or convalescent COVID-19. Both conserved end residues are part of each CDR3. A D gene is named only where the DNA matches it firmly. Where a row states a size, it is once, few, many or the class of an expanded clone; other rows omit it.

. TRBJ2-5 . TRBV11-2 CASREYQETQYF TGTGCCAGCCGTGAGTACCAAGAGACCCAGTACTTC
. TRBJ1-2 . TRBV6-1 CASSDGPRGLYGYTF TGTGCCAGCAGTGACGGCCCGCGAGGGCTTTATGGCTACACCTTC
. TRBJ1-3 . TRBV27 CASSLEWRAPGSRFGNTIYF TGTGCCAGCAGTTTAGAATGGAGGGCACCGGGCAGCCGTTTTGGAAACACCATATATTTT
. TRBJ1-1 . TRBV5-1 CASSPLPTGNTEAFF TGCGCCAGCAGCCCGCTTCCGACAGGTAACACTGAAGCTTTCTTT
. TRBJ2-3 . TRBV3-1/TRBV3-2 CASSPRPGLRTDTQYF TGTGCCAGCAGCCCTCGTCCGGGACTCCGGACAGATACGCAGTATTTT
TRBD1 TRBJ2-1 . TRBV7-9 CASSRDRGQFF TGTGCCAGCAGCCGGGACAGGGGGCAGTTCTTC
TRBD1 TRBJ1-2 . TRBV2 CASLPIPGGTTNYGYTF TGTGCCAGCCTACCCATACCAGGGGGTACGACTAACTATGGCTACACCTTC
TRBD1 TRBJ1-1 . TRBV7-6 CASSSGQGTEAFF TGTGCCAGCAGCTCCGGACAGGGGACTGAAGCTTTCTTT
TRBD1 TRBJ1-1 . TRBV29-1 CSVMGQGEAFF TGCAGCGTTATGGGACAGGGAGAAGCTTTCTTT
. TRBJ1-1 . TRBV19 CASSRRVDTEAFF TGTGCCAGTAGCCGCCGGGTGGACACTGAAGCTTTCTTT
. TRBJ2-1 . TRBV4-1 CASSQVLTAFDSYNEQFF TGCGCCAGCAGCCAAGTGCTGACAGCATTCGACTCCTACAATGAGCAGTTCTTC
. TRBJ2-1 . TRBV9 CASSVGPLSSYNEQFF TGTGCCAGCAGCGTAGGCCCCCTGAGCTCCTACAATGAGCAGTTCTTC
. TRBJ1-1 . TRBV4-1 CASSQDPSRGIRTEAFF TGCGCCAGCAGCCAAGACCCAAGCCGGGGGATCCGGACTGAAGCTTTCTTT
TRBD1 TRBJ2-4 . TRBV4-1 CASSPRWTGSNIQYF TGCGCCAGCAGCCCTCGATGGACAGGGTCCAACATTCAGTACTTC
. TRBJ2-5 . TRBV2 CASWAEGKETQYF TGTGCCAGCTGGGCGGAGGGGAAAGAGACCCAGTACTTC
TRBD1 TRBJ2-4 . TRBV7-8 CASSRARDSTAKNIQYF TGTGCCAGCAGCCGAGCCCGGGACAGCACAGCCAAAAACATTCAGTACTTC
TRBD2 TRBJ2-1 . TRBV5-1 CASSLVTSGVNEQFF TGCGCCAGCAGCTTGGTGACTAGCGGGGTCAATGAGCAGTTCTTC
. TRBJ2-5 once TRBV4-1 CASSQGVLSTETQYF TGCGCCAGCAGCCAAGGTGTCCTCTCTACCGAGACCCAGTACTTC
TRBD2 TRBJ2-5 . TRBV27 CASRIAGAQETQYF TGTGCCAGTCGTATAGCGGGAGCGCAAGAGACCCAGTACTTC
. TRBJ1-1 . TRBV5-4 CASSRQDSGAFF TGTGCCAGCAGCCGACAGGATTCTGGCGCTTTCTTT
TRBD2 TRBJ2-3 few TRBV5-4 CASSFSGGAYDTQYF TGTGCCAGCAGCTTTAGCGGGGGGGCATACGATACGCAGTATTTT
. TRBJ1-1 . TRBV7-8 CASSQWTVNTEAFF TGTGCCAGCAGCCAATGGACAGTGAACACTGAAGCTTTCTTT
. TRBJ1-1 . TRBV5-1 CASRSPRGYTEAFF TGCGCCAGCAGAAGTCCCCGAGGTTACACTGAAGCTTTCTTT
TRBD1 TRBJ2-1 . TRBV6-2/TRBV6-3 CASSYVYDRGGHYNEQFF TGTGCCAGCAGTTATGTATACGACAGGGGGGGTCACTACAATGAGCAGTTCTTC
TRBD1 TRBJ1-1 . TRBV7-8 CASSFATGEAFF TGTGCCAGCAGCTTCGCGACAGGGGAAGCTTTCTTT
. TRBJ2-5 . TRBV11-3 CASSAAEQETQYF TGTGCCAGCAGCGCAGCGGAGCAAGAGACCCAGTACTTC
. TRBJ2-3 . TRBV7-8 CASSLARSTDTQYF TGTGCCAGCAGCTTAGCTCGGAGCACAGATACGCAGTATTTT
TRBD2 TRBJ2-3 . TRBV6-2/TRBV6-3 CASSYSTLGGGRIADTQYF TGTGCCAGCAGTTACTCGACTCTTGGGGGAGGGCGTATTGCAGATACGCAGTATTTT
TRBD1 TRBJ2-5 . TRBV5-1 CASTRDRAKETQYF TGCGCCAGCACCCGGGACAGGGCTAAAGAGACCCAGTACTTC
TRBD1 TRBJ1-4 . TRBV4-2 CASSQGDRTATNEKLFF TGTGCCAGCAGCCAAGGGGACAGAACTGCAACTAATGAAAAACTGTTTTTT
TRBD2 TRBJ2-1 . TRBV7-6 CASSMPGLAGANEQFF TGTGCCAGCAGCATGCCAGGACTAGCGGGAGCCAATGAGCAGTTCTTC
TRBD1 TRBJ1-2 . TRBV7-2 CASSRGQGADGYTF TGTGCCAGCAGCCGGGGACAGGGGGCAGATGGCTACACCTTC
. TRBJ1-2 . TRBV5-1 CASSFGGRQSLGYTF TGCGCCAGCAGCTTCGGGGGTCGACAGTCGCTTGGCTACACCTTC
TRBD2 TRBJ2-1 . TRBV5-4 CASSATSGYNEQFF TGTGCCAGCAGCGCAACTAGCGGGTACAATGAGCAGTTCTTC
. TRBJ1-4 few TRBV9 CASSARGLTNEKLFF TGTGCCAGCAGCGCCCGAGGACTGACTAATGAAAAACTGTTTTTT
. TRBJ2-3 . TRBV2 CASIFRGGTDTQYF TGTGCCAGCATCTTCCGAGGTGGCACAGATACGCAGTATTTT
. TRBJ1-1 few TRBV10-3 CAISDRPMNTEAFF TGTGCCATCAGTGACAGGCCCATGAACACTGAAGCTTTCTTT
TRBD2 TRBJ2-1 . TRBV20-1 CSASISGGRHNEQFF TGCAGTGCTAGTATTTCGGGGGGGCGTCACAATGAGCAGTTCTTC
. TRBJ2-3 . TRBV20-1 CSAIGGDTQYF TGCAGTGCTATAGGCGGAGATACGCAGTATTTT
TRBD1 TRBJ1-2 . TRBV5-1 CASSLSSGTARPNYGYTF TGCGCCAGCAGCTTATCCTCCGGGACAGCAAGACCTAACTATGGCTACACCTTC
TRBD2 TRBJ2-4 . TRBV18 CASSPPGGDIQYF TGTGCCAGCTCACCCCCTGGGGGGGACATTCAGTACTTC
. TRBJ1-3 . TRBV10-3 CAISESQGTDTIYF TGTGCCATCAGTGAGTCTCAGGGGACGGACACCATATATTTT
TRBD1 TRBJ1-2 . TRBV19 CASSIQSGTGSNGYTF TGTGCCAGTAGTATTCAAAGTGGGACAGGGTCAAATGGCTACACCTTC
. TRBJ1-5 . TRBV18 CASSPSRGSNQPQHF TGTGCCAGCTCACCATCCAGGGGCAGCAATCAGCCCCAGCATTTT
. TRBJ1-1 . TRBV20-1 CSAGRDTEAFF TGCAGTGCGGGGAGGGATACTGAAGCTTTCTTT
. TRBJ1-5 . TRBV12-5 CASGSPTGSGEVNQPQHF TGTGCTAGTGGTTCCCCTACGGGGAGTGGGGAGGTCAATCAGCCCCAGCATTTT
TRBD2 TRBJ2-1 . TRBV4-3 CASSRSLADSYNEQFF TGCGCCAGCAGCCGTTCACTAGCGGATTCCTACAATGAGCAGTTCTTC
. TRBJ1-2 . TRBV25-1 CASSSTGNYGYTF TGTGCCAGCAGCTCGACAGGAAACTATGGCTACACCTTC
. TRBJ1-5 . TRBV30 CAWSKGQGSDQPQHF TGTGCCTGGAGTAAAGGGCAGGGCTCCGATCAGCCCCAGCATTTT
TRBD1 TRBJ1-1 . TRBV11-1 CASRLTGSAEAFF TGTGCCAGCAGACTGACAGGGTCTGCTGAAGCTTTCTTT